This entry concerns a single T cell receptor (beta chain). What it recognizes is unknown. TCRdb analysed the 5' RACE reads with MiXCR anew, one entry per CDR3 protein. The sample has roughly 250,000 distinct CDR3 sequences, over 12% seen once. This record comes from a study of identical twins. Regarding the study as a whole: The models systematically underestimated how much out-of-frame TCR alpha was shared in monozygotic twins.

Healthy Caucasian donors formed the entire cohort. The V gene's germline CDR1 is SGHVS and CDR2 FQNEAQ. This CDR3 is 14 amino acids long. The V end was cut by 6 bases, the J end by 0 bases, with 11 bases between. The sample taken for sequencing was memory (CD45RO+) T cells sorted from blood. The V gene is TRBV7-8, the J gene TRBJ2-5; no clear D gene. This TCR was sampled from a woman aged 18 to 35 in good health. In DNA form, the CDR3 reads TGTGCCAGCAGTGGGGTGACATACCAAGAGACCCAGTACTTC. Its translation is CASSGVTYQETQYF.